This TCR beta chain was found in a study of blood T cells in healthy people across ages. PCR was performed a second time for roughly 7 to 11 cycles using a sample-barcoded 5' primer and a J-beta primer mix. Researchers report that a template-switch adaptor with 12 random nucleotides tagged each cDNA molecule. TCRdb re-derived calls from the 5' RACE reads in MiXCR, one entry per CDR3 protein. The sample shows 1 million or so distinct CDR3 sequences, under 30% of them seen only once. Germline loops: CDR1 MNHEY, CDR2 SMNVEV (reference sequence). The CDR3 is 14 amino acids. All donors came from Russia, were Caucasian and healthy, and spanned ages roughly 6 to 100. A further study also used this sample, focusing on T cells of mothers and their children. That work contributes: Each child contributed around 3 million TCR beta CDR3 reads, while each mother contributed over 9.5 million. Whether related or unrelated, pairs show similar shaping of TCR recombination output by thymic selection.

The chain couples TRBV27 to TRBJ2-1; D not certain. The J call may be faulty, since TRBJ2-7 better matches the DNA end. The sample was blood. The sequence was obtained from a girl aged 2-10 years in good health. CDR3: CASIQHTSTSEQYF. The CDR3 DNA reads TGTGCCAGCATTCAACACACATCTACGTCTGAGCAGTACTTC.